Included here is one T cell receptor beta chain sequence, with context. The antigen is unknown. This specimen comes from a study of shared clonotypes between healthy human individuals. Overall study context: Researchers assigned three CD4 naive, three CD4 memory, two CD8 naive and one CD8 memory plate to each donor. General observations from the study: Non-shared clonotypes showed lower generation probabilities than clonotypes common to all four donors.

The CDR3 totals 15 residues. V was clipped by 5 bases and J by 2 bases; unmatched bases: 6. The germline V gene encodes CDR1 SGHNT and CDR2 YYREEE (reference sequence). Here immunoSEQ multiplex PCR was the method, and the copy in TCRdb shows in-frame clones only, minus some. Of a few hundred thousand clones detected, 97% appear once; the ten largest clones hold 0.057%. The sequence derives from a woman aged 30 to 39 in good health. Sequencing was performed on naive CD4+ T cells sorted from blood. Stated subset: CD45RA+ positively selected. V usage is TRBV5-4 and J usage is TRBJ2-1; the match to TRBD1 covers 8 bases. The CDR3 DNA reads TGTGCCAGCAGTTCCCAGGGGGCGGCCTACAATGAGCAGTTCTTC. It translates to CASSSQGAAYNEQFF.